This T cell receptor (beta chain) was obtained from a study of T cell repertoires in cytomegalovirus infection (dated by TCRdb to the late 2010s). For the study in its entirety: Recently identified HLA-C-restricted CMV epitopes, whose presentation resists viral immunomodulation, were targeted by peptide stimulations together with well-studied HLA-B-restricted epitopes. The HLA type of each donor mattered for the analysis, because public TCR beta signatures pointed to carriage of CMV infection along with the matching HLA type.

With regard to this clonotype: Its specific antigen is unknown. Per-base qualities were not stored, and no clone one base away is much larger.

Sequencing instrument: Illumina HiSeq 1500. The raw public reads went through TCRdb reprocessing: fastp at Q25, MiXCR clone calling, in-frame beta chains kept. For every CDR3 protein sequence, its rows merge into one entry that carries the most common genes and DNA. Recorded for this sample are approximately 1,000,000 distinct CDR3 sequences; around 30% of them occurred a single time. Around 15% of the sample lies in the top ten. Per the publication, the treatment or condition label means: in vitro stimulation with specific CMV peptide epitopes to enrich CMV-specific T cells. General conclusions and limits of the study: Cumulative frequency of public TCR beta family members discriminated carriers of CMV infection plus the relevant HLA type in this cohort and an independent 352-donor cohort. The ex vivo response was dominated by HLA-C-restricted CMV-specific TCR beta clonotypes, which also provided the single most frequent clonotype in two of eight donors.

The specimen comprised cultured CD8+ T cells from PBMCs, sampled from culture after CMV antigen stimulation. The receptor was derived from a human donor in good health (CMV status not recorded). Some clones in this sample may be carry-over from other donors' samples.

The sequenced DNA: TGTGCCAACACAATCGGTCGGGGGGGCCTCGATGAGCAGTTCTTC. It is translated as CANTIGRGGLDEQFF. Recombination connected TRBV12-3 or TRBV12-4 to TRBJ2-1, and 8 junctional nucleotides match TRBD2. The CDR3 measures 15 amino acids from cysteine to phenylalanine. Of all the DNA, just the CDR3 is kept, 45 bases in frame from base 1. V lost 10 bases and J lost 8 bases, and the count of bases not matched to a germline gene is 16.